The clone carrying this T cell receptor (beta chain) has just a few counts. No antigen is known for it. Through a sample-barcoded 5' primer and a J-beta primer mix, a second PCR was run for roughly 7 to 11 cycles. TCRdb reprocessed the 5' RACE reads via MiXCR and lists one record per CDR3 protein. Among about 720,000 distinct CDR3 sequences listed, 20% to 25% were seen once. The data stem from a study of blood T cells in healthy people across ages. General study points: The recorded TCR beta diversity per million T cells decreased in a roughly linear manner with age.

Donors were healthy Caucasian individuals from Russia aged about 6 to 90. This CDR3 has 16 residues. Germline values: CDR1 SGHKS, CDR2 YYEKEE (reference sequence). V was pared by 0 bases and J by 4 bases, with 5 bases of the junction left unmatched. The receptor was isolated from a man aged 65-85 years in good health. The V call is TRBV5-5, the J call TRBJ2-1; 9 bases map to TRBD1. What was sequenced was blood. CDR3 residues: CASSLAGDRGYNEQFF. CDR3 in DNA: TGTGCCAGCAGCTTGGCCGGTGACAGGGGGTACAATGAGCAGTTCTTC.